The 18 T cell receptor beta chains below come from one sample, sequenced in a study of technical replicates of blood from several donors. Clones were read by immunoSEQ multiplex PCR, and TCRdb kept only the in-frame ones, dropping some. The sample consists of more than 65,000 clones, roughly 92% of them appearing once. The sequenced sample consisted of T cells isolated from PBMCs. The receptors here all came from a human donor in good health.

V is TRBV9 and J is TRBJ2-1; TRBD2 matches at 15 bases. Trimming removed 0 bases from V and 5 bases from J; junction bases left unmatched: 3. The CDR3 has 17 residues. The germline V gene encodes CDR1 SGDLS and CDR2 YYNGEE. CDR3 sequence: CASSVVGLAGGNNEQFF. The CDR3 DNA sequence: TGTGCCAGCAGCGTAGTAGGACTAGCGGGAGGGAACAATGAGCAGTTCTTC.

This clone was recorded once. DNA for the CDR3: TGTGCCTGGAGTGTACAGGAGGGGTCTAGCTATGGCTACACCTTC. Translated, it gives CAWSVQEGSSYGYTF. The chain is built from TRBV30 and TRBJ1-2, with D maybe TRBD1 (5 bases). In germline, CDR1 is GTSNPN, CDR2 SVGIG (reference sequence). This CDR3 region has 15 residues. V was pared by 0 bases and J by 4 bases, with 15 bases between.

The table lists this clone with a few counts. The chain has TRBV11-2 and TRBJ1-1, with D possibly matching TRBD1 (6 bases). The CDR3 is made up of 16 amino acids. Germline-derived CDR1 and CDR2 are SGHAT and FQNNGV. V was cut by 5 bases and J by 1 base, with 17 bases left in between. DNA for the CDR3: TGTGCCAGCAGCCGACCTACCGGGACAACGAACACTGAAGCTTTCTTT. Protein: CASSRPTGTTNTEAFF.

This chain uses TRBV10-3 with TRBJ2-7; D is possibly TRBD2 (5 bases). V was trimmed by 4 bases and J by 6 bases, leaving 13 bases between them. Germline lookup yields CDR1 ENHRY and CDR2 SYGVKD. The CDR3 totals 13 residues. The CDR3 DNA sequence: TGTGCCATCAGTGGGGAGACATCGGGCGAGCAGTACTTC. Its protein is CAISGETSGEQYF.

The rearrangement joins TRBV6-6 to TRBJ1-5; D ambiguous. CDR3 length: 15 residues. From germline, CDR1 is MNHNY and CDR2 SVGAGI (reference sequence). With 5 bases removed from V and 0 bases from J, the gap between germline ends came to 11 bases. CDR3 amino acids: CASSPLTVSNQPQHF. The CDR3, as DNA: TGTGCCAGCAGTCCACTTACCGTTAGCAATCAGCCCCAGCATTTT.

This chain links TRBV2 with TRBJ2-7, with TRBD1 matching 7 bases. The germline V gene has CDR1 SNHLY and CDR2 FYNNEI. With 5 bases clipped from V and 0 bases from J, the junction kept 4 bases outside the gene matches. The CDR3 is 14 amino acids. The CDR3 protein is CASSTTGNSYEQYF. DNA of the CDR3: TGTGCCAGCAGTACGACAGGGAACTCCTACGAGCAGTACTTC.

The V and J genes are TRBV7-8 and TRBJ1-5; 7 positions match TRBD1. Unmatched junction bases numbered 1, after V lost 1 base and J lost 4 bases. Looked up from germline, CDR1 is SGHVS and CDR2 is FQNEAQ. The CDR3 covers 14 residues. Here the CDR3 reads CASSLVQGNQPQHF. Written as DNA, the CDR3 is TGTGCCAGCAGCTTAGTACAGGGGAATCAGCCCCAGCATTTT.

The CDR3 loop is CSGRAGGAQETQYF. In DNA, the CDR3 is TGCAGCGGGAGAGCAGGGGGCGCCCAGGAGACCCAGTACTTC. V and J are TRBV29-1 and TRBJ2-5; TRBD1 matches at 8 bases. The trim removed 7 bases at V and 5 bases at J, leaving 12 bases unmatched. The length of the CDR3 is 14 residues. Germline V gives CDR1 SQVTM, CDR2 ANQGSEA.

V is TRBV11-3 and J is TRBJ2-7; D call uncertain. Trimming shortened V by 1 base and J by 3 bases, and 13 bases separated the two germline ends. Germline V CDR1 and CDR2: SGHNT, YENEEA. The CDR3 extends over 15 amino acids. CDR3 sequence (DNA): TGTGCCAGCAGCTTAGGTGGCCCTCAGAACTACGAGCAGTACTTC. Residues: CASSLGGPQNYEQYF.

The gene calls are TRBV9 and TRBJ2-7; D possibly corresponds to TRBD2 (6 bases). CDR1 SGDLS and CDR2 YYNGEE come from the germline V gene. The germline V and J ends were trimmed by 4 bases and 6 bases, with 17 bases remaining between them. The CDR3 spans 14 residues. CDR3 nucleotides: TGTGCCAGCAGCCAGGACGGGGGTCGTTTCGAGCAGTACTTC. Its translation: CASSQDGGRFEQYF. The whole variable domain, remainder taken from reference TRBV9 and TRBJ2-7, is DSGVTQTPKHLITATGQRVTLRCSPRSGDLSVYWYQQSLDQGLQFLIQYYNGEERAKGNILERFSAQQFPDLHSELNLSSLELGDSALYFCASSQDGGRFEQYFGPGTRLTVT.

The J gene is TRBJ1-2, the V gene TRBV5-1; weak D call: TRBD1 (5 bases). The CDR3 length is 14 residues. Germline loops: CDR1 SGHRS, CDR2 YFSETQ. Trimming removed 0 bases from V and 8 bases from J, with 14 bases in between. This CDR3 reads CASSLGSATEGYTF. DNA for the CDR3: TGCGCCAGCAGCTTGGGATCGGCGACAGAGGGCTACACCTTC.

The chain is built from TRBV4-1 and TRBJ1-1, with D possibly being TRBD1 (6 bases). Germline CDR1 and CDR2: MGHRA and YSYEKL. V lost 3 bases and J lost 5, with 13 bases in between. The CDR3 covers 14 residues. CDR3 sequence reads: CASSQVQGITEAFF. The CDR3 bases are TGCGCCAGCAGCCAGGTACAGGGTATAACTGAAGCTTTCTTT.

The V and J genes are TRBV6-1 and TRBJ1-1; no clear D gene. The CDR3 has 14 residues. V was cut by 4 bases and J by 3 bases, with 12 bases left in between. Germline V lookup: CDR1 MNHNS, CDR2 SASEGT. The CDR3 bases are TGTGCCAGCAGTGGAGGTATTTGGTACACTGAAGCTTTCTTT. It codes for CASSGGIWYTEAFF.

The chain combines TRBV19 with TRBJ1-2; D remains unclear. CDR3 length: 13 amino acids. V was shortened by 4 bases and J by 10 bases, with 16 bases between the two germline ends. Germline V gene data show CDR1 as LNHDA and CDR2 as SQIVND (reference sequence). Here the CDR3 DNA reads TGTGCCAGTAGTACTACAGAAATGTACCCCTACACCTTC. It translates to CASSTTEMYPYTF.

The V gene is TRBV7-9, the J gene TRBJ1-2, with a possible D match to TRBD1 (6 bases). The CDR3 runs to 14 residues. Trimming shortened V by 6 bases and J by 3 bases, and 14 bases separated the two germline ends. Germline values: CDR1 SEHNR, CDR2 FQNEAQ (reference sequence). DNA of the CDR3: TGTGCCAGCAGGTACACAGGGCTGGACTATGGCTACACCTTC. Protein product: CASRYTGLDYGYTF.

The V call is TRBV7-2, the J call TRBJ1-5; TRBD1 is a possible D gene (6 bases). Germline values: CDR1 SGHTA, CDR2 FQGNSA. This CDR3 has 14 amino acids. V lost 1 base and J 7 bases, leaving 11 bases between the germline ends. The CDR3 loop is CASSLVQGRQPQHF. The CDR3 DNA follows: TGTGCCAGCAGCTTAGTCCAGGGGCGGCAGCCCCAGCATTTT.

The V gene is TRBV2, the J gene TRBJ1-4, with D perhaps matching TRBD1 (6 bases). Trimming cost V 4 bases and J 1 base, with 13 bases left between them. CDR1 is SNHLY and CDR2 is FYNNEI in the germline V gene. The CDR3 is 16 amino acids. The CDR3 region has the DNA TGTGCCAGCAGTGTTATAGGGGGAGTAACTAATGAAAAACTGTTTTTT. Translating gives CASSVIGGVTNEKLFF. The variable domain in full, completed from reference TRBV2 and TRBJ1-4, reads EPEVTQTPSHQVTQMGQEVILRCVPISNHLYFYWYRQILGQKVEFLVSFYNNEISEKSEIFDDQFSVERPDGSNFTLKIRSTKLEDSAMYFCASSVIGGVTNEKLFFGSGTQLSVL.

The chain joins TRBV5-6 to TRBJ2-3; weak D call: TRBD2 (6 bases). Trimming left V 0 bases short and J 1 base short, with 9 bases between. Germline CDR1 SGHDT, CDR2 YYEEEE. The CDR3 extends over 15 amino acids. The CDR3 DNA reads as TGTGCCAGCAGCTTGGGCACGGGAGGCACAGATACGCAGTATTTT. Protein: CASSLGTGGTDTQYF.